The entry below gives a single TCR beta chain sequence along with its context. Its antigen is currently unknown. The CDR3 length is 22 residues. Per the germline V gene, CDR1 is SGHDN and CDR2 is FVKESK. With V trimmed by 2 bases and J by 2 bases, 24 bases remained unmatched. In TCRdb, the reads were re-called with MiXCR into one record per CDR3 protein. The sample records 700,000 to 850,000 distinct CDR3 sequences, approximately 32% being singletons. The record originates from a study of T cell repertoires in cytomegalovirus infection. The overall study: Public TCR beta signatures marked donors with CMV infection and the matching HLA. Findings and limits, study-wide: CMV-specific TCR beta clonotypes restricted by HLA-C were the ones dominating the ex vivo response.

This clonotype originated in a human donor in good health (CMV status not recorded). Some clones in this sample may be carry-over from other donors' samples. The chain joins TRBV14 to TRBJ2-3; TRBD2 aligns across 8 bases. The sample in question was cultured CD8+ T cells from PBMCs, obtained from culture after CMV antigen stimulation. In nucleotides, the CDR3 is TGTGCCAGCAGCCAACCCCTGGAGGGACTAGTCGGAGTAAAGACCATCACAGATACGCAGTATTTT. Translating gives CASSQPLEGLVGVKTITDTQYF.